This TCR beta chain was retrieved from a study of T-cell reconstitution after alpha-beta-depleted transplantation in children. Preparation of the TCRbeta library involved a method that used unique molecular identifiers. TCRdb redid the calling of the PCR reads with MiXCR, one entry per CDR3 protein. The table shows about 640,000 distinct CDR3 sequences, with over 15% occurring only once. The CDR3 extends over 13 amino acids. Germline V CDR1 and CDR2: SGHVS, FQNEAQ. V was shortened by 0 bases and J by 7 bases, with 10 bases between the two germline ends. The source of this sequence is a human donor who donated a stem cell graft to a child with acute myeloid leukemia. The V gene is TRBV7-8, the J gene TRBJ2-7; tentatively, D is TRBD1 or TRBD2 (6 bases each). The source was PBMCs from the stem cell graft donor, collected from the stem cell graft. The DNA of the CDR3 is TGTGCCAGCAGCTTAGCCGGGGGCGGGGAGCAGTACTTC. It encodes CASSLAGGGEQYF.